These 12 T cell receptor beta chains came from one sample sequenced in a study of cytomegalovirus exposure and HLA in healthy donors. The protocol was immunoSEQ multiplex PCR, while the TCRdb copy is restricted to in-frame clones and leaves out a portion. The sample shows about 120,000 clones, roughly 95% of them seen only once. Material: PBMCs. The receptors stem from a man aged 18 to 35 in good health and CMV-seronegative.

The V call is TRBV9, the J call TRBJ1-1; D is perhaps TRBD1 (5 bases). The CDR3 totals 15 residues. V lost 6 bases and J 0 bases, leaving 15 bases between the germline ends. CDR1 SGDLS and CDR2 YYNGEE come from the germline V gene. CDR3 sequence reads: CASMRGPYMNTEAFF. The CDR3 nucleotides are TGTGCCAGCATGCGGGGCCCTTACATGAACACTGAAGCTTTCTTT.

The rearrangement joins TRBV9 to TRBJ2-3; 7 positions agree with TRBD1. Germline CDR1 reads SGDLS; CDR2 reads YYNGEE. There are 17 residues in the CDR3. J gave up 6 bases and V 3 bases, and 16 bases lay outside the gene matches. CDR3 region: CASSEGAGTVTPDTQYF. The DNA for the CDR3 is TGTGCCAGCAGCGAGGGAGCCGGGACAGTCACCCCGGATACGCAGTATTTT.

V usage is TRBV19 and J usage is TRBJ1-5, with 8 nucleotides matching TRBD1. This CDR3 has 15 residues. The germline V gene has CDR1 LNHDA and CDR2 SQIVND (reference sequence). With 7 bases clipped from V and 7 bases from J, the junction kept 12 bases outside the gene matches. The CDR3 spells CASTNGQGGWQPQHF. CDR3 bases: TGTGCCAGTACCAACGGACAGGGAGGATGGCAGCCCCAGCATTTT.

This chain uses TRBV30 with TRBJ2-4; D gene uncertain. The CDR3 length is 12 residues. CDR1 is GTSNPN, CDR2 SVGIG, per germline (reference sequence). V shed 4 bases and J shed 6 bases, with 10 bases lying between them. The CDR3 protein is CAWTRIGNIQYF. CDR3 nucleotide sequence: TGTGCCTGGACGAGGATAGGAAACATTCAGTACTTC.

The chain links TRBV28 to TRBJ1-4; 8 bases match TRBD1. Trimming cost V 8 bases and J 8 bases; bases outside gene matches: 4. Germline lookup yields CDR1 MDHEN and CDR2 SYDVKM. The CDR3 has 12 amino acids. CDR3 nucleotides: TGTGCCAGCCGAGACAGGGGCGAAAAACTGTTTTTT. As protein: CASRDRGEKLFF.

This clone was picked up a small number of times. This sequence joins TRBV30 and TRBJ1-4; the D gene is possibly TRBD1 (5 bases). The CDR3 extends over 14 amino acids. Trimming pared 0 bases from V and 2 bases from J, leaving 7 bases between. Germline-derived CDR1 and CDR2 are GTSNPN and SVGIG (reference sequence). This CDR3 reads CAWSVPGTNEKLFF. DNA for the CDR3: TGTGCCTGGAGTGTACCAGGGACTAATGAAAAACTGTTTTTT.

This chain uses TRBV7-9 with TRBJ2-7; 9 bases fit TRBD1. CDR3 length: 15 amino acids. Trimming at V came to 6 bases and at J to 7 bases, leaving 13 bases not matched to a gene. In germline, CDR1 is SEHNR, CDR2 FQNEAQ (reference sequence). The DNA for the CDR3 is TGTGCCAGCAGTTTCCCCGGGACAGGGCGGAGGGAGCAGTACTTC. It specifies CASSFPGTGRREQYF.

This chain links TRBV9 with TRBJ2-5; TRBD1 agrees at 10 bases. The CDR3 spans 16 residues. The germline CDR1 and CDR2 sequences are SGDLS and YYNGEE. Trimming took 0 bases from V and 4 from J; bases not matched to a gene: 6. This CDR3 is CASSVAGTGVGETQYF. CDR3 nucleotides: TGTGCCAGCAGCGTAGCGGGGACAGGGGTGGGAGAGACCCAGTACTTC.

The chain has TRBV11-2 and TRBJ1-4; D ambiguous. This CDR3 contains 14 residues. Germline-derived CDR1 and CDR2 are SGHAT and FQNNGV. Trimming took off 2 bases at V and 5 bases at J, with 9 bases between the two ends. CDR3 loop: CASSLTAVNEKLFF. As DNA, the CDR3 is TGTGCCAGCAGCTTAACGGCGGTCAATGAAAAACTGTTTTTT.

This sequence joins TRBV7-2 and TRBJ2-4; D is unresolved. Per germline, CDR1 SGHTA and CDR2 FQGNSA. V was clipped by 1 base and J by 0 bases, with 7 bases between them. This CDR3 region has 15 residues. CDR3 coding DNA: TGTGCCAGCAGCTTAGTTCCGGGAGCCAAAAACATTCAGTACTTC. Translating gives CASSLVPGAKNIQYF.

The V gene is TRBV5-1, the J gene TRBJ1-1, with 7 bases identical to TRBD1. The junction had 8 bases not matched to a gene; V was cut back by 5 bases and J by 4 bases. There are 14 residues in the CDR3. The germline V gene has CDR1 SGHRS and CDR2 YFSETQ. CDR3 loop: CASRRQGRSTEAFF. The DNA for the CDR3 is TGCGCCAGCAGAAGACAGGGACGGAGCACTGAAGCTTTCTTT.

This clone was detected only a few times. CDR3 sequence reads: CASSYRTSGSAYEQYF. CDR3 sequence (DNA): TGTGCCAGCAGCTACCGGACTAGCGGGAGCGCCTACGAGCAGTACTTC. This rearrangement joins TRBV11-2 to TRBJ2-7; 13 bases align to TRBD2. Germline V gene lookup returns CDR1 SGHAT and CDR2 FQNNGV. CDR3 size: 16 residues. V trimming: 4 bases; J trimming: 2 bases; junction bases outside the gene matches: 5.